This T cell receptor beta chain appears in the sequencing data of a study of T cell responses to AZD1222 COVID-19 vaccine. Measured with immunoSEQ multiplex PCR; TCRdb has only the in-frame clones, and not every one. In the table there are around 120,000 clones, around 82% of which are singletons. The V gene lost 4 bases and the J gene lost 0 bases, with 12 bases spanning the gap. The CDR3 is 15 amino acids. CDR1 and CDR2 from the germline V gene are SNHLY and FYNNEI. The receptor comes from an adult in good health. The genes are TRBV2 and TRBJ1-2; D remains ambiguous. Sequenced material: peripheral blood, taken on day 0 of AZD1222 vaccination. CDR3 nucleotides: TGTGCCAGCAGTGCCGGTGGTTCTACTAACTATGGCTACACCTTC. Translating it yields CASSAGGSTNYGYTF. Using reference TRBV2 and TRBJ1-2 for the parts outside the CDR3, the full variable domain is EPEVTQTPSHQVTQMGQEVILRCVPISNHLYFYWYRQILGQKVEFLVSFYNNEISEKSEIFDDQFSVERPDGSNFTLKIRSTKLEDSAMYFCASSAGGSTNYGYTFGSGTRLTVV.